This TCR beta chain derives from a study of cytomegalovirus exposure and HLA in healthy donors. Broader study findings: Association with HLA alleles at 0.05 false discovery rate was found for 16,951 TCR beta sequences in a later analysis. Among TCR sequences, most were rare, though some public TCRs appeared in many donors.

CDR3 length: 15 amino acids. V lost 4 bases, J lost 5 bases, and 17 bases lay in between. The germline V gene encodes CDR1 MGHDK and CDR2 SYGVNS. Primers: 60 Vbeta forward and 13 Jbeta reverse. Some clones are missing from TCRdb's copy, which holds only in-frame ones; the method was immunoSEQ multiplex PCR. This sample carries roughly 200,000 clones, roughly three quarters of them seen once, and the ten largest clones take around 3%. As regards this clone: No antigen is known for it.

This clonotype was obtained from a male donor in good health and CMV-seronegative. The sample taken for sequencing was PBMCs. This rearrangement joins TRBV25-1 to TRBJ2-5; perhaps TRBD2 as D (5 bases). The CDR3 spells CASSGLERVRETQYF. The DNA for the CDR3 is TGTGCCAGCAGTGGACTGGAGAGGGTCCGGGAGACCCAGTACTTC.